Listed below are T cell receptor beta chains from one sample, sequenced in a study of T cell responses to AZD1222 COVID-19 vaccine. The repertoire was sequenced with immunoSEQ multiplex PCR; TCRdb's copy has only in-frame clones and lacks some. Of approximately 90,000 clones in the sample, 85% to 90% were seen once. The sample was peripheral blood, taken on day 0 of AZD1222 vaccination. These receptors came from an adult in good health. The CDR3 runs from the conserved cysteine through the conserved F or W. D genes are given only for firm matches. Clone size, where shown, is once, few, many, or a class for clones that have expanded.

.	TRBV5-4	TRBJ1-1	.	TGTGCCAGCAGCTCCGGGACCAAGGCTTTCTTT	CASSSGTKAFF
once	TRBV7-9	TRBJ2-5	TRBD2	TGTGCCAGCAGCCACGGGGGGGCCGCTCGGGAGACCCAGTACTTC	CASSHGGAARETQYF
.	TRBV5-1	TRBJ1-6	.	TGCGCCAGCAGCAAGGAGAGCAATTCACCCCTCCACTTT	CASSKESNSPLHF
.	TRBV7-2	TRBJ1-1	.	TGTGCCAGCAGCTTAGCAGGGAGGGAACACACTGAAGCTTTCTTT	CASSLAGREHTEAFF
.	TRBV6-5	TRBJ1-2	.	TGTGCCAGCAGTTCCTCATTGGGCTACACCTTC	CASSSSLGYTF
.	TRBV19	TRBJ1-1	.	TGTGCCAGTAGTACGGAAGGGGGGGCAGTGAACACTGAAGCTTTCTTT	CASSTEGGAVNTEAFF
.	TRBV6-5	TRBJ1-1	TRBD1	TGTGCCAGCAGGGACAGGGGGCGAAACACTGAAGCTTTCTTT	CASRDRGRNTEAFF
.	TRBV11-3	TRBJ2-1	.	TGTGCCAGCAGCTTAGATCAAGCGGGCAACAATGAGCAGTTCTTC	CASSLDQAGNNEQFF
.	TRBV6-5	TRBJ1-2	.	TGTGCCAGCAGGACAGGCCTCCAAGCTAACTATGGCTACACCTTC	CASRTGLQANYGYTF
.	TRBV19	TRBJ1-2	.	TGTGCCAGTAGTCGGGCTTCAACGGGGACACATGGCTACACCTTC	CASSRASTGTHGYTF
once	TRBV5-1	TRBJ2-1	.	TGCGCCAGCAGCTTGTGGACCCGGGACTCGCAGTTCTTC	CASSLWTRDSQFF
.	TRBV19	TRBJ2-3	.	TGTGCCAGTAGTATAGCGGGGGAGGAAGATACGCAGTATTTT	CASSIAGEEDTQYF
.	TRBV4-3	TRBJ1-3	TRBD1	TGCGCCAGCAGCCAAGTTGGAAGGACAGGGGGTTTTGGAAACACCATATATTTT	CASSQVGRTGGFGNTIYF
.	TRBV6-5	TRBJ2-2	TRBD1	TGTGCCAGCATTAGCCGGGACAGGGTCAACGGGGAGCTGTTTTTT	CASISRDRVNGELFF
.	TRBV6-5	TRBJ2-7	.	TGTGCCAGCAGTTACTCGGGGGCAGGGTATTACGAGCAGTACTTC	CASSYSGAGYYEQYF
.	TRBV12-3/TRBV12-4	TRBJ1-3	TRBD1	TGTGCCAGCAGACAGGGGGGAAACACCATATATTTT	CASRQGGNTIYF